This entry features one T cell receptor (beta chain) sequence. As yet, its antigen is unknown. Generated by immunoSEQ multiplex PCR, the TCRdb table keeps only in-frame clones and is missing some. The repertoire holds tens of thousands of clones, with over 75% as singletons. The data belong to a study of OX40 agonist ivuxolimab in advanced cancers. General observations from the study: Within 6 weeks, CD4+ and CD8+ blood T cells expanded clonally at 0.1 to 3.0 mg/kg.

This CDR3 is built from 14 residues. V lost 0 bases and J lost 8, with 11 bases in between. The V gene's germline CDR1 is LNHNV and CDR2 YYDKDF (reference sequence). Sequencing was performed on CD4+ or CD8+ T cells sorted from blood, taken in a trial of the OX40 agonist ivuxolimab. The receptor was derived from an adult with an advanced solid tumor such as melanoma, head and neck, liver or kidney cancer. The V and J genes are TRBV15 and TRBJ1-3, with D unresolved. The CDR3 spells CATSRDVKVDTIYF. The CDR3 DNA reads TGTGCCACCAGCAGAGATGTCAAAGTAGACACCATATATTTT.